Detailed here is one TCR beta chain. The data were taken from a study of cytomegalovirus exposure and HLA in healthy donors. Researchers ran the PCR with 60 Vbeta and 13 Jbeta primers. TCRdb's table, derived via immunoSEQ multiplex PCR, lists solely in-frame clones and lacks some. This repertoire shows 150,000 to 200,000 clones, 70% to 85% found once; its top ten account for 1.5% to 2%. The CDR3 covers 14 residues. Between the trimmed V and J ends, which lost 4 bases and 0 bases, there was a span of 9 bases. The germline V gene encodes CDR1 MNHEY and CDR2 SMNVEV (reference sequence). Sequencing used PBMCs. This sequence joins TRBV27 and TRBJ1-2, with D maybe TRBD1 (5 bases). The receptor's source is a young woman in good health and CMV-seronegative. CDR3 nucleotide sequence: TGTGCCAGCAGTTACGGACATTCTAACTATGGCTACACCTTC. Its protein product is CASSYGHSNYGYTF.